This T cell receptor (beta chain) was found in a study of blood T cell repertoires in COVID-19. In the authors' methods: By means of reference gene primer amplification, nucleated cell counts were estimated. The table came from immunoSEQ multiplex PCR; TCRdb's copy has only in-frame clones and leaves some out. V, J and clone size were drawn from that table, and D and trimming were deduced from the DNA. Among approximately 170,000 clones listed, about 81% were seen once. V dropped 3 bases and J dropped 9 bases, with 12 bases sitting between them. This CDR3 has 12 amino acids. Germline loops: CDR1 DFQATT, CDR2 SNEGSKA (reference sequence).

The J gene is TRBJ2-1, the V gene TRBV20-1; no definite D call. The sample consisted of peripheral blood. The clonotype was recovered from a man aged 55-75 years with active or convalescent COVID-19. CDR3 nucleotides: TGCAGTGCTAGTCGCTGGGCCAGTGAGCAGTTCTTC. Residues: CSASRWASEQFF.